This record covers a single T cell receptor (beta chain). Its antigen is undetermined. Assay used: immunoSEQ multiplex PCR; TCRdb lists only in-frame clones, some missing. The sample consists of 450,000 to 700,000 clones, 95% to 96% of them appearing once. Naive CD8 cells lacked CD45RO, underwent positive selection for CCR7 and left out terminally differentiated effector memory CD45RA+ cells. This sample stems from a study of shared clonotypes between healthy human individuals. Study-wide findings and caveats: Generation probabilities were higher for clonotypes shared across all four sorted-subset donors than for unshared ones. A generally larger estimated richness was seen in naive subsets than in memory subsets.

Material: naive CD8+ T cells sorted from blood. This clonotype originated in a woman in her twenties or thirties in good health.

The DNA for the CDR3 is TGTGCCAGCAGTGAACCCCCCGGCAGTCTTTACTACGAGCAGTACTTC. Amino acid sequence: CASSEPPGSLYYEQYF. This chain joins TRBV2 and TRBJ2-7; no definite D call. This CDR3 is built from 16 residues. CDR1 and CDR2 from the germline V gene are SNHLY and FYNNEI. V was cut by 2 bases and J by 3 bases, with 17 bases left in between.